A selection of T cell receptor beta chains follows, all from one sample in a study of T cell responses to AZD1222 COVID-19 vaccine. Method: immunoSEQ multiplex PCR; TCRdb's copy keeps in-frame clones and lacks some. The sample includes tens of thousands of clones, 86% of them seen just once. The source was peripheral blood, collected on day 0 of AZD1222 vaccination. These receptors all come from an adult in good health. Each CDR3 is given with its conserved first and last residue. The order of the fields is J gene, V gene, CDR3 protein.

TRBJ2-7,TRBV10-3,CAISSSGVTSYEQYF
TRBJ1-2,TRBV19,CASNSGQGGYGYTF
TRBJ1-6,TRBV18,CASSRESSPLHF
TRBJ2-1,TRBV7-8,CASSLETSGGAYNEQFF
TRBJ1-6,TRBV7-9,CASSRTPSSYNSPLHF
TRBJ1-1,TRBV21-1,CASRGDIEAFF
TRBJ2-7,TRBV19,CASSSVASYEQYF
TRBJ1-1,TRBV27,CASSSTGGTGRRRANTEAFF
TRBJ1-2,TRBV28,CAGRGNDGYTF
TRBJ2-7,TRBV28,CASSFLRDPRYEQYF
TRBJ2-5,TRBV11-3,CASSLGFQRGEETQYF
TRBJ2-7,TRBV7-2,CASSFWGNEQYF
TRBJ2-7,TRBV23-1,CASSQYTVGQGPYEQYF
TRBJ1-2,TRBV19,CASSAEGIRGDGYTF
TRBJ2-2,TRBV2,CASRPASNTGELFF
TRBJ2-4,TRBV28,CASNTYAGGQNIQYF
TRBJ1-2,TRBV21-1,CASSKRQGVNYGYTF
TRBJ2-1,TRBV3-1/TRBV3-2,CASSQEASGGRGEQFF
TRBJ2-3,TRBV18,CASSPAAGGPGDTQYF
TRBJ1-2,TRBV5-4,CASSSFPKGNYGYTF
TRBJ1-1,TRBV11-2,CASSLVPRGPLNTEAFF
TRBJ1-6,TRBV5-1,CASSSTGGSYNSPLHF
TRBJ1-1,TRBV5-1,CASSFGGNTEAFF
TRBJ1-5,TRBV30,CAWSKDLSNQPQHF
TRBJ1-5,TRBV12-3/TRBV12-4,CASSRGGNQPQHF
TRBJ1-2,TRBV11-2,CASSRTDTSYGYTF
TRBJ2-5,TRBV19,CASSIGLAGGEETQYF
TRBJ1-3,TRBV28,CASRMFGASSGNTIYF
TRBJ1-4,TRBV19,CASSDRFLGELFF
TRBJ2-3,TRBV24-1,CATSDYGTLGTDTQYF
TRBJ1-4,TRBV9,CASSERGVPTNEKLFF
TRBJ1-5,TRBV5-1,CASSLTTDSNQPQHF
TRBJ1-2,TRBV6-5,CASSYRGQGNYGYTF
TRBJ2-7,TRBV19,CASSIVAGTGNYEQYF
TRBJ2-7,TRBV6-5,CASSQRDREYEQYF